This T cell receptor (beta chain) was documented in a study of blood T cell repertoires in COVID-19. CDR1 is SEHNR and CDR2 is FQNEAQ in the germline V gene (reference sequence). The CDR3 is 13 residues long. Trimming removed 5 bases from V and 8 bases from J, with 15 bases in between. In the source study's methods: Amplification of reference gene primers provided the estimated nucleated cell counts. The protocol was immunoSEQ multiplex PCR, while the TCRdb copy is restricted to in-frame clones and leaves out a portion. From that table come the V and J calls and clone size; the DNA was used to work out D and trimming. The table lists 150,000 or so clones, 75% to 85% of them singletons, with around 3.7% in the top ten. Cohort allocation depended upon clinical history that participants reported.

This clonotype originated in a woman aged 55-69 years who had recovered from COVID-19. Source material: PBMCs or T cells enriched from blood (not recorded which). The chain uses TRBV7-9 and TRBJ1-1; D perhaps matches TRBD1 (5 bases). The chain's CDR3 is CASSPLRQMEAFF. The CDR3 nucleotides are TGTGCCAGCAGCCCTTTGAGACAGATGGAAGCTTTCTTT.